This TCR beta chain was observed in a study of cytomegalovirus exposure and HLA in healthy donors. Turning to the study itself: Findings of an earlier analysis included roughly 120 million unique TCR beta sequences from some 190 million T cells. HLA-typed donors were the source of around 80 million unique TCRs, which an early data release held.

Donors counted as nominally healthy when sampled, yet unrecorded immune exposures were likely. The CDR3 consists of 16 residues. V was trimmed by 3 bases and J by 1 base, leaving 12 bases between them. Germline V lookup: CDR1 LNHDA, CDR2 SQIVND (reference sequence). Amplification used 60 Vbeta primers and 13 Jbeta primers. TCRdb's table, derived via immunoSEQ multiplex PCR, lists solely in-frame clones and lacks some. The sample includes about 210,000 clones, almost 80% of them seen just once. The V gene is TRBV19, the J gene TRBJ2-2; D perhaps matches TRBD1 (6 bases). Source material: PBMCs. The clonotype was recovered from a male donor in good health and CMV-seronegative. CDR3 residues: CASSMWGPQNTGELFF. The DNA for the CDR3 is TGTGCCAGTAGTATGTGGGGGCCACAGAACACCGGGGAGCTGTTTTTT.